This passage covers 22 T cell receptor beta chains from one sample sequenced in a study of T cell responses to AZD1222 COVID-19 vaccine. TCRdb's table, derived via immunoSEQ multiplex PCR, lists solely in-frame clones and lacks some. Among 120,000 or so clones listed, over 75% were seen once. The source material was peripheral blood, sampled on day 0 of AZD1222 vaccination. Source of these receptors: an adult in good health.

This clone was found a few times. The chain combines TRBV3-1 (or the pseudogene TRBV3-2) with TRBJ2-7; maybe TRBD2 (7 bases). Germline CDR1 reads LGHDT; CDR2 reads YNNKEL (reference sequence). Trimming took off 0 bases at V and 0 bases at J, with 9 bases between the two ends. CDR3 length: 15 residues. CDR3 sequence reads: CASSQEGGDSYEQYF. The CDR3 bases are TGTGCCAGCAGCCAAGAAGGGGGGGACTCCTACGAGCAGTACTTC.

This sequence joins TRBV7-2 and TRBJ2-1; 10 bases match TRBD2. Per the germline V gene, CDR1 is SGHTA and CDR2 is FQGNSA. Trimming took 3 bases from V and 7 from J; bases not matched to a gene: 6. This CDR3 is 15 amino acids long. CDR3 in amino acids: CASSFLAGVTNEQFF. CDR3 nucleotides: TGTGCCAGCAGCTTCCTAGCGGGAGTAACAAATGAGCAGTTCTTC.

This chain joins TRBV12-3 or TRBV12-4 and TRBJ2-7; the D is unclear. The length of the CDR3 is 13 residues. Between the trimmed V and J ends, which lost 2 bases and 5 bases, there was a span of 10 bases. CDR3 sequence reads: CASSLPGNNEQYF. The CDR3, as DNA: TGTGCCAGCAGTTTACCGGGTAACAACGAGCAGTACTTC.

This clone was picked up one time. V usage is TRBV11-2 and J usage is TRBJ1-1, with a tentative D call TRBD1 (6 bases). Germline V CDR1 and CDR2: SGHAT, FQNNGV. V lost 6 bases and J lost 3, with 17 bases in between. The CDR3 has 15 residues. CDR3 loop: CASSLRGAGYTEAFF. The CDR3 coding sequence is TGTGCCAGCAGTCTCAGGGGCGCAGGGTACACTGAAGCTTTCTTT.

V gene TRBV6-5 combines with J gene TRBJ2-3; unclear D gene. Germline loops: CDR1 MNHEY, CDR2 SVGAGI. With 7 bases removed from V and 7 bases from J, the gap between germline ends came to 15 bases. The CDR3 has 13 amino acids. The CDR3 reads CASTTAAPYTQYF. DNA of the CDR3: TGTGCCAGCACCACCGCAGCCCCCTATACGCAGTATTTT.

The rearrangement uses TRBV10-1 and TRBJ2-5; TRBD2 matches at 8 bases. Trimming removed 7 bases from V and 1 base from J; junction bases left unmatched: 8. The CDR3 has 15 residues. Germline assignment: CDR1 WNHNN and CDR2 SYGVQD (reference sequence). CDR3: CASMAGGRPQETQYF. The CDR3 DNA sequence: TGCGCCAGCATGGCTGGCGGGAGGCCCCAAGAGACCCAGTACTTC.

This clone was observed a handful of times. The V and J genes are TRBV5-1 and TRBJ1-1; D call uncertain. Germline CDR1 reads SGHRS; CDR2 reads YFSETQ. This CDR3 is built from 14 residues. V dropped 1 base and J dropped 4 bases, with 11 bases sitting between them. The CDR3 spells CASSLWAEGTEAFF. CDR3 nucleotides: TGCGCCAGCAGCTTGTGGGCCGAAGGCACTGAAGCTTTCTTT. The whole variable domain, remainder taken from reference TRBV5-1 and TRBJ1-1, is KAGVTQTPRYLIKTRGQQVTLSCSPISGHRSVSWYQQTPGQGLQFLFEYFSETQRNKGNFPGRFSGRQFSNSRSEMNVSTLELGDSALYLCASSLWAEGTEAFFGQGTRLTVV.

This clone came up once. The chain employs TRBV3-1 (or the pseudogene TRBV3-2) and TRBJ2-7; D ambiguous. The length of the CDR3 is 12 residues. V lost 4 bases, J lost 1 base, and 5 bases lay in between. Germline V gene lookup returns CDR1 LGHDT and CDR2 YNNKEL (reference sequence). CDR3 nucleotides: TGTGCCAGCAGCCTCAGTTCCTACGAGCAGTACTTC. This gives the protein CASSLSSYEQYF.

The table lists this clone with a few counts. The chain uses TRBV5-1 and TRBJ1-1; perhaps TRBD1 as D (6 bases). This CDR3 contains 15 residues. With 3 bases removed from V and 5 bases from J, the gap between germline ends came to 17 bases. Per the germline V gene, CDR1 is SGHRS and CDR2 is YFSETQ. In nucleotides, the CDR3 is TGCGCCAGCAGCTCTCTGGAGGGGGGTTGGACTGAAGCTTTCTTT. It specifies CASSSLEGGWTEAFF. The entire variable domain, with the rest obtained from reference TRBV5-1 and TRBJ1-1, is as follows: KAGVTQTPRYLIKTRGQQVTLSCSPISGHRSVSWYQQTPGQGLQFLFEYFSETQRNKGNFPGRFSGRQFSNSRSEMNVSTLELGDSALYLCASSSLEGGWTEAFFGQGTRLTVV.

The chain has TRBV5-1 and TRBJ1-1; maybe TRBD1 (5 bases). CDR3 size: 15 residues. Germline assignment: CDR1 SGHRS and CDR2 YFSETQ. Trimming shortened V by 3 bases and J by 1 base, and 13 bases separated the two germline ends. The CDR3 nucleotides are TGCGCCAGCAGCTCCGACAACAGGAGGAACACTGAAGCTTTCTTT. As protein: CASSSDNRRNTEAFF.

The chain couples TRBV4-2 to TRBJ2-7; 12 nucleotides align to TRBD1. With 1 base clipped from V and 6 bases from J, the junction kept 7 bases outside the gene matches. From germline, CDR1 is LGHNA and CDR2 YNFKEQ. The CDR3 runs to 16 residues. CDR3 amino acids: CASSQGLGTGGGEQYF. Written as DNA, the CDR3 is TGTGCCAGCAGCCAAGGGTTAGGGACAGGGGGCGGCGAGCAGTACTTC.

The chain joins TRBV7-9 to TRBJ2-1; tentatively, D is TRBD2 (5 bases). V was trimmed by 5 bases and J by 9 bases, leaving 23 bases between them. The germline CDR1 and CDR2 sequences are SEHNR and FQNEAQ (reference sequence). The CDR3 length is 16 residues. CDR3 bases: TGTGCCAGCAGCCCCCCCGGGGAAGGGAGTTTAGCTGAGCAGTTCTTC. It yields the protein CASSPPGEGSLAEQFF.

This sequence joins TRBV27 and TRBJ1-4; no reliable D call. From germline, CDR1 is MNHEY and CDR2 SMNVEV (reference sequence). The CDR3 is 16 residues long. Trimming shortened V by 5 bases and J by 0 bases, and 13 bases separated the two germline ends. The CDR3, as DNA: TGTGCCAGCAGTCCTATACACGACCCAACTAATGAAAAACTGTTTTTT. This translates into CASSPIHDPTNEKLFF. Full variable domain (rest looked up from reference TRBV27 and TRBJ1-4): EAQVTQNPRYLITVTGKKLTVTCSQNMNHEYMSWYRQDPGLGLRQIYYSMNVEVTDKGDVPEGYKVSRKEKRNFPLILESPSPNQTSLYFCASSPIHDPTNEKLFFGSGTQLSVL.

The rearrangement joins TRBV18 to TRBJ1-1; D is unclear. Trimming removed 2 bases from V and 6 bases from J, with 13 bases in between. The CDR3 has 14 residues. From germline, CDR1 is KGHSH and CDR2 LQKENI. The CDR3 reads CASSPSLFGPEAFF. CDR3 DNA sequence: TGTGCCAGCTCACCATCCTTGTTCGGCCCTGAAGCTTTCTTT. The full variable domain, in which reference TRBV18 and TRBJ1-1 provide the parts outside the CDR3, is NAGVMQNPRHLVRRRGQEARLRCSPMKGHSHVYWYRQLPEEGLKFMVYLQKENIIDESGMPKERFSAEFPKEGPSILRIQQVVRGDSAAYFCASSPSLFGPEAFFGQGTRLTVV.

The chain's CDR3 is CASSLKEGSPDTQYF. The CDR3 DNA reads as TGTGCCAGCAGCTTGAAGGAGGGGAGTCCAGATACGCAGTATTTT. The chain employs TRBV5-4 and TRBJ2-3; D might be TRBD2 (6 bases). Looked up from germline, CDR1 is SGHNT and CDR2 is YYREEE (reference sequence). The length of the CDR3 is 15 residues. Trimming removed 1 base at V and 4 bases at J, with 13 bases between.

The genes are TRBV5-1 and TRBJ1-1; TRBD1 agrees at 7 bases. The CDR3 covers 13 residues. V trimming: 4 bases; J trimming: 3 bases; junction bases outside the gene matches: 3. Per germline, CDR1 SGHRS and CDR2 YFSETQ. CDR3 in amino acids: CASSQDRDTEAFF. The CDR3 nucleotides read TGCGCCAGCAGCCAAGACAGGGACACTGAAGCTTTCTTT. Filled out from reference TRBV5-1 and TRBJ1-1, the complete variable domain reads KAGVTQTPRYLIKTRGQQVTLSCSPISGHRSVSWYQQTPGQGLQFLFEYFSETQRNKGNFPGRFSGRQFSNSRSEMNVSTLELGDSALYLCASSQDRDTEAFFGQGTRLTVV.

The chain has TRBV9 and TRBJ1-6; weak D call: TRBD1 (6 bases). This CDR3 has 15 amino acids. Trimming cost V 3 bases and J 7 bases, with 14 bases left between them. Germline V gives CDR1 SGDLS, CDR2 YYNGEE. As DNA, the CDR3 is TGTGCCAGCAGCGACCGGACAGAAATGAATTCACCCCTCCACTTT. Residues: CASSDRTEMNSPLHF.

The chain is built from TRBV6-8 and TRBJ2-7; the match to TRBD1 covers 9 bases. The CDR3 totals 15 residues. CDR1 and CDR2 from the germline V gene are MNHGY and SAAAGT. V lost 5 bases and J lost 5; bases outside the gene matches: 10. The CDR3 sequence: CASSRLYRGHNEQYF. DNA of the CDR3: TGTGCCAGCAGTCGTCTTTACAGGGGGCATAACGAGCAGTACTTC.

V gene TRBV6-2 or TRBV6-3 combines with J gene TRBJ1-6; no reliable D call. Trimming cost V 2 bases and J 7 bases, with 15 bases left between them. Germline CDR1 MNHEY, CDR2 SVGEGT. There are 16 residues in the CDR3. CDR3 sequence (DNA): TGTGCCAGCAGTTACGGGGTGGTGACCGCGAATTCACCCCTCCACTTT. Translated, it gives CASSYGVVTANSPLHF.

Here the CDR3 reads CASSVPGQRTYF. The CDR3 DNA is TGTGCCAGCAGTGTACCGGGACAGCGCACGTACTTC. J is TRBJ2-7 and V is TRBV2; 7 bases fit TRBD1. Germline V lookup: CDR1 SNHLY, CDR2 FYNNEI. Trimming cost V 4 bases and J 12 bases; bases outside gene matches: 9. This CDR3 contains 12 residues.

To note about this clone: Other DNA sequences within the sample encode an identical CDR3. CDR3 bases: TGTGCCAGCAGCTTGGGGGGCGGGAGGGCCCTCGATGAGCAGTTCTTC. Its protein product is CASSLGGGRALDEQFF. The V call is TRBV7-6, the J call TRBJ2-1; 9 bases agree with TRBD2. From germline, CDR1 is SGHVS and CDR2 FNYEAQ. This CDR3 is 16 amino acids long. With V trimmed by 3 bases and J by 8 bases, 11 bases remained unmatched.

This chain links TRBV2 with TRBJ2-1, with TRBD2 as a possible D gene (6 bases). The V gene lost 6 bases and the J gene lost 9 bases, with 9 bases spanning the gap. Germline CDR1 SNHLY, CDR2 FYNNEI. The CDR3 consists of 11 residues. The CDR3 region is CASRGEVEQFF. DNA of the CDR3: TGTGCCAGCAGGGGGGAGGTTGAGCAGTTCTTC.